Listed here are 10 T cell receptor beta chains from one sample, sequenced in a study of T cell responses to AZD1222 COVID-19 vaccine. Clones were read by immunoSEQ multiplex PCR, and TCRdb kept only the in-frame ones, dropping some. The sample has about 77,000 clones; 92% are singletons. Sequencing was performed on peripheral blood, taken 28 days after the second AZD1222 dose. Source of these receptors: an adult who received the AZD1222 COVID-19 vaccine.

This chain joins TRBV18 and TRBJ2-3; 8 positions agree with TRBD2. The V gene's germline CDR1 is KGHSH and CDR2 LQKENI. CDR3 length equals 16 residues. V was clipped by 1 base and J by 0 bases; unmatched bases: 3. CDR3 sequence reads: CASSPQRGFSTDTQYF. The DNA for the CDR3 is TGTGCCAGCTCACCACAGCGGGGGTTCAGCACAGATACGCAGTATTTT.

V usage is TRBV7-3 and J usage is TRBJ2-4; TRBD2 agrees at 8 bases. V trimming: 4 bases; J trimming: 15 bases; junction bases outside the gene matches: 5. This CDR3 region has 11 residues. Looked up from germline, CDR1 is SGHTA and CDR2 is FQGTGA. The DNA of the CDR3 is TGTGCCAGCAGCTCCGGGACTAGTCTGTACTTC. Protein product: CASSSGTSLYF.

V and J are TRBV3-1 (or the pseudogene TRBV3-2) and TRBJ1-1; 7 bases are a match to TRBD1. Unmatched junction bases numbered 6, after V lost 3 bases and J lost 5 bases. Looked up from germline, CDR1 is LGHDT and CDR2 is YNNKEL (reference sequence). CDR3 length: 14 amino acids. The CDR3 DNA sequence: TGTGCCAGCAGCCAGGTACAGGGGCGGACTGAAGCTTTCTTT. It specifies CASSQVQGRTEAFF.

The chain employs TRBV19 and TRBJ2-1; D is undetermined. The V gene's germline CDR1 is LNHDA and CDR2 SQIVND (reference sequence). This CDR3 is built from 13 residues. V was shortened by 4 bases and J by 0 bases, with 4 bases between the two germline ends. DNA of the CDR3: TGTGCCAGTAGTACGTCCTCCTACAATGAGCAGTTCTTC. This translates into CASSTSSYNEQFF.

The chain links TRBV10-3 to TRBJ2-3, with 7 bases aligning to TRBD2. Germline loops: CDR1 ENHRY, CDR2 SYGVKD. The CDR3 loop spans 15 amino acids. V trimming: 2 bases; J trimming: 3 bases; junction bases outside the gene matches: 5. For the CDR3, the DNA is TGTGCCATCAGTGAGGAGGGCGGGAGAACAGATACGCAGTATTTT. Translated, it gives CAISEEGGRTDTQYF.

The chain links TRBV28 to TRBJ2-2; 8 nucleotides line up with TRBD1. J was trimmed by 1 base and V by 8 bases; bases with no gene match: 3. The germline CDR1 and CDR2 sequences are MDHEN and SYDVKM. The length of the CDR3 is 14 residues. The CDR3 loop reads CASLGQENTGELFF. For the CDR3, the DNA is TGTGCCAGCTTGGGACAGGAGAACACCGGGGAGCTGTTTTTT.

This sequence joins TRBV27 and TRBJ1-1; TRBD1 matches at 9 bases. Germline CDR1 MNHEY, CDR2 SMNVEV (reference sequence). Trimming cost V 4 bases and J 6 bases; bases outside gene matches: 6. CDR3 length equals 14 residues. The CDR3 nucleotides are TGTGCCAGCAGTTCCCTGGGGACAGGGCCTGAAGCTTTCTTT. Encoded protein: CASSSLGTGPEAFF.

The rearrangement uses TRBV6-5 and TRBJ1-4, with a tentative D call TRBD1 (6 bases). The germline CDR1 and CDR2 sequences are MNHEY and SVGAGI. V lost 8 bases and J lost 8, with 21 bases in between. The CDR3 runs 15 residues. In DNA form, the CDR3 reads TGTGCCAGCGCAGGGGCGGCAGGGCCGAGCGAAAAACTGTTTTTT. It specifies CASAGAAGPSEKLFF.

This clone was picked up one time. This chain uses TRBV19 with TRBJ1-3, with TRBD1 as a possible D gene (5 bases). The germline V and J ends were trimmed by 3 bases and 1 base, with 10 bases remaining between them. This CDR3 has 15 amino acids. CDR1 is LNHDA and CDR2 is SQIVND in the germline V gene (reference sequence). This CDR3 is CASSIGGGSGNTIYF. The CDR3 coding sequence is TGTGCCAGTAGTATCGGGGGGGGTTCTGGAAACACCATATATTTT. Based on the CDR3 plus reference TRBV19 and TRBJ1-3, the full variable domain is DGGITQSPKYLFRKEGQNVTLSCEQNLNHDAMYWYRQDPGQGLRLIYYSQIVNDFQKGDIAEGYSVSREKKESFPLTVTSAQKNPTAFYLCASSIGGGSGNTIYFGEGSWLTVV.

CDR3 in amino acids: CASSPSLAGGETQYF. In DNA, the CDR3 is TGTGCCAGCTCACCCTCCCTAGCGGGAGGGGAGACCCAGTACTTC. The rearrangement joins TRBV18 to TRBJ2-5, with 12 nucleotides matching TRBD2. The V segment lost 3 bases and the J segment 5 bases; nucleotides outside the gene matches: 4. The CDR3 has 15 residues. Per germline, CDR1 KGHSH and CDR2 LQKENI.